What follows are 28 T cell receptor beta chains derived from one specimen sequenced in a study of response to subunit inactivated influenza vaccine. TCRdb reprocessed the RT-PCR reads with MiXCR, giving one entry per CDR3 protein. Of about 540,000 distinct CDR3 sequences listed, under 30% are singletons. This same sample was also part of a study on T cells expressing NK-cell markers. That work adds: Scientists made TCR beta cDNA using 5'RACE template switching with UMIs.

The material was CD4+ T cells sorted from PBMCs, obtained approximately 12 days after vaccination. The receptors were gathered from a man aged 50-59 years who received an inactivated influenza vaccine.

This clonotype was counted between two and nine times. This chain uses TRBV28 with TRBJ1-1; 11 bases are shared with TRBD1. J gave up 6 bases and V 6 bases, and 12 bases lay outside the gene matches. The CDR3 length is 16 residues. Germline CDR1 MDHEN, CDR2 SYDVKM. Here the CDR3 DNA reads TGTGCCAGCAGACCCGGACAGGGGGCAGCGGTCGCTGAAGCTTTCTTT. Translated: CASRPGQGAAVAEAFF.

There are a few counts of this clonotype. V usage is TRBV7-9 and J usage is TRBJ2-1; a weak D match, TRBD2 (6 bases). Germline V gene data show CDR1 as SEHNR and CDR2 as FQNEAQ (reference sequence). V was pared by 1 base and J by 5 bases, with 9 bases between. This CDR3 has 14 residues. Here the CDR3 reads CASSLETRNNEQFF. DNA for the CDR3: TGTGCCAGCAGCTTAGAGACTAGGAACAATGAGCAGTTCTTC. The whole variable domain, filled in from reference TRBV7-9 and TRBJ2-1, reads DTGVSQNPRHKITKRGQNVTFRCDPISEHNRLYWYRQTLGQGPEFLTYFQNEAQLEKSRLLSDRFSAERPKGSFSTLEIQRTEQGDSAMYLCASSLETRNNEQFFGPGTRLTVL.

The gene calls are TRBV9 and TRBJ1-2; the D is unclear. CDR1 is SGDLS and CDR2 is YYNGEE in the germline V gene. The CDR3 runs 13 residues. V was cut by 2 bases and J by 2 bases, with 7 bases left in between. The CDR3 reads CASSVLTNYGYTF. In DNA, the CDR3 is TGTGCCAGCAGCGTTTTGACGAACTATGGCTACACCTTC.

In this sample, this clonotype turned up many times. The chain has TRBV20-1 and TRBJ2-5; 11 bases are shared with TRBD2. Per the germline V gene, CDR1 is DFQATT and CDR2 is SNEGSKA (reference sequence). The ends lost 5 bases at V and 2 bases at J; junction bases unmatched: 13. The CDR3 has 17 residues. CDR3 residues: CSARPRTSGLTQETQYF. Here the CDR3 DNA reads TGCAGTGCTCGCCCGCGGACTAGCGGGTTGACTCAAGAGACCCAGTACTTC.

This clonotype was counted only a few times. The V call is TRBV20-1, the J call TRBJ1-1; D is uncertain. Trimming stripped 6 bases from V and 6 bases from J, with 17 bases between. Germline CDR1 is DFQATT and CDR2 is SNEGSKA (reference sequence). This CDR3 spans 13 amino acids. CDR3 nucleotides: TGCAGTGCAAAAGAAGGAGGAAACCCTGAAGCTTTCTTT. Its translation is CSAKEGGNPEAFF.

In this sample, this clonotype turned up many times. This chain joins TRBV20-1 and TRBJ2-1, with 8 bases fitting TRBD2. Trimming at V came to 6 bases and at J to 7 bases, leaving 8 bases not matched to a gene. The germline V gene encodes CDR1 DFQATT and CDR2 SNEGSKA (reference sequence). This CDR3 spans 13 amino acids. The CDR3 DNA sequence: TGCAGTGCAAGTAGCGGGACGGTAAATGAGCAGTTCTTC. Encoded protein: CSASSGTVNEQFF.

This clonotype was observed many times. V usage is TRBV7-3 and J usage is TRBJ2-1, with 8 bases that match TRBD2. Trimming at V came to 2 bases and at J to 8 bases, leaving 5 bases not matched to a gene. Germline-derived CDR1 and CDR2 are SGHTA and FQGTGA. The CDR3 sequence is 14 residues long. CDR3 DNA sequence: TGTGCCAGCAGCTTAGCGGGAGGAAGCGATGAGCAGTTCTTC. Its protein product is CASSLAGGSDEQFF.

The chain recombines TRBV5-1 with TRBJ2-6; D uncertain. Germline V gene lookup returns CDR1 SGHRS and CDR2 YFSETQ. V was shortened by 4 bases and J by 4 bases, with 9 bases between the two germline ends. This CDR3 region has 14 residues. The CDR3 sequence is CASSQNWGANVLTF. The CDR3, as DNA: TGCGCCAGCAGCCAAAATTGGGGGGCCAACGTCCTGACTTTC.

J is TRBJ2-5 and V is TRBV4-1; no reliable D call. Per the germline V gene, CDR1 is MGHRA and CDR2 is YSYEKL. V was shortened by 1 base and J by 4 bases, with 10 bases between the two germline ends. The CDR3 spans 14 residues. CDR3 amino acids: CASSQVLGSETQYF. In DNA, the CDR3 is TGCGCCAGCAGCCAAGTCCTGGGGTCAGAGACCCAGTACTTC.

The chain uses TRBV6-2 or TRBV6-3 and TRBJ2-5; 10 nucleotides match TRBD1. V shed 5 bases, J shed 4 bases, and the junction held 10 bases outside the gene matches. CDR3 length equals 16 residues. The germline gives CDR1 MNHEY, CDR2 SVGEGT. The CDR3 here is CASSQQRTGGGETQYF. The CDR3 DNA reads TGTGCCAGCAGTCAGCAAAGGACAGGGGGAGGAGAGACCCAGTACTTC.

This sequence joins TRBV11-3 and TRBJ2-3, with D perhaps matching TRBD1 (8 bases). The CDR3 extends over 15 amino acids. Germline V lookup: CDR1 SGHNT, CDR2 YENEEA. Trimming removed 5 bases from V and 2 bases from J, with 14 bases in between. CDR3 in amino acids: CASSRGGQDTDTQYF. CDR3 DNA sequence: TGTGCCAGCAGCCGCGGGGGACAGGACACAGATACGCAGTATTTT.

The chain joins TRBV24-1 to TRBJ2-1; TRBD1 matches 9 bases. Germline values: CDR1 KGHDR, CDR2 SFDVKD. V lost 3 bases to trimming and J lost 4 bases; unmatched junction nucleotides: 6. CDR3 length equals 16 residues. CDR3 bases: TGTGCCACCAGTGATAACCGGGACAGGGCTTACAATGAGCAGTTCTTC. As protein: CATSDNRDRAYNEQFF.

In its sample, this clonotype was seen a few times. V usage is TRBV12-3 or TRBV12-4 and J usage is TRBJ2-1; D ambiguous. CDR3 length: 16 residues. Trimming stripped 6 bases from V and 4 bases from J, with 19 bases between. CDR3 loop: CASRIPGLPPYNEQFF. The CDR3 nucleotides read TGTGCCAGCAGAATCCCTGGCCTCCCCCCTTACAATGAGCAGTTCTTC.

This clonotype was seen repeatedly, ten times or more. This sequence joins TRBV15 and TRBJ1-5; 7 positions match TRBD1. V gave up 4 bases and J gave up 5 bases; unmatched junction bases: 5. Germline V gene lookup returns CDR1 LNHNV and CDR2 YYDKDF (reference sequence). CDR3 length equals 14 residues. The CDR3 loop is CATSKPTGHQPQHF. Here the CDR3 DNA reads TGTGCCACCAGCAAGCCGACAGGGCATCAGCCCCAGCATTTT.

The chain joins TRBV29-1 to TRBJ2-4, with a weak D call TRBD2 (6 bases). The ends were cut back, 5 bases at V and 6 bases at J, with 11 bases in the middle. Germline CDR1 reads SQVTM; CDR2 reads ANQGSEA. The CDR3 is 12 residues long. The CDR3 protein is CSVTRDLNIQYF. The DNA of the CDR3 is TGCAGCGTTACCCGGGACTTAAACATTCAGTACTTC.

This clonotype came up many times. The CDR3 sequence: CSVARGSGESEQYF. The DNA of the CDR3 is TGCAGCGTTGCTCGTGGGTCGGGAGAGAGCGAGCAGTACTTC. The rearrangement uses TRBV29-1 and TRBJ2-7; D is possibly TRBD2 (6 bases). This CDR3 comprises 14 residues. The germline gives CDR1 SQVTM, CDR2 ANQGSEA. The ends were cut back, 4 bases at V and 6 bases at J, with 19 bases in the middle.

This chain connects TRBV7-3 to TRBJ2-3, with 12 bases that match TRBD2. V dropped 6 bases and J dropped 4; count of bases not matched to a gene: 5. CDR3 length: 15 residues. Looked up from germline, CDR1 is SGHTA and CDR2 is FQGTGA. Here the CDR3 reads CASSKTSGSADTQYF. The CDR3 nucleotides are TGTGCCAGCAGTAAGACTAGCGGGAGTGCAGATACGCAGTATTTT. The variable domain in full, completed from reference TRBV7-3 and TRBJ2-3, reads GAGVSQTPSNKVTEKGKYVELRCDPISGHTALYWYRQSLGQGPEFLIYFQGTGAADDSGLPNDRFFAVRPEGSVSTLKIQRTERGDSAVYLCASSKTSGSADTQYFGPGTRLTVL.

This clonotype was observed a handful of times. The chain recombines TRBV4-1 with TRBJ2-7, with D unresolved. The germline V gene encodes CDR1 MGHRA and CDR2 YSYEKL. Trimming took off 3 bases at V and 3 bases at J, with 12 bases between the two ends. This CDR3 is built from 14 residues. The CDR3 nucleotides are TGCGCCAGCAGCCACTCCCCGGTACGCTACGAGCAGTACTTC. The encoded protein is CASSHSPVRYEQYF.

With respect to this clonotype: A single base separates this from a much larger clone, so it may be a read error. The CDR3 bases are TGTGCCAGCAGCCTGAGGGAAAGGTATGATGAGCAGTTCTTC. It translates to CASSLRERYDEQFF. The rearrangement uses TRBV5-8 and TRBJ2-1; maybe TRBD2 (5 bases). The germline V gene has CDR1 SGHTS and CDR2 YDEGEE. V was pared by 4 bases and J by 8 bases, with 16 bases between. The CDR3 loop spans 14 amino acids.

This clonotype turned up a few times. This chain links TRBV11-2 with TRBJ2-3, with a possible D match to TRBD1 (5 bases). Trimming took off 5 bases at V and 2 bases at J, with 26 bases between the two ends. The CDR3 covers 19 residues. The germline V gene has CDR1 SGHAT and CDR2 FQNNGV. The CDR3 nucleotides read TGTGCCAGCAGCCTAAGATCCAGGGAAGGTTGGACCAACACAGATACGCAGTATTTT. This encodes CASSLRSREGWTNTDTQYF.

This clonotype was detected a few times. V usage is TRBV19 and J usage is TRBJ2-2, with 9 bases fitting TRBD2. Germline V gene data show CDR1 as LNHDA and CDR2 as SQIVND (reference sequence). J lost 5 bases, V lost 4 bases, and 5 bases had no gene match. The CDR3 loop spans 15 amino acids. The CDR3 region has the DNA TGTGCCAGTAGTAAGGTAGCGGGAGATACCGGGGAGCTGTTTTTT. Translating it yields CASSKVAGDTGELFF.

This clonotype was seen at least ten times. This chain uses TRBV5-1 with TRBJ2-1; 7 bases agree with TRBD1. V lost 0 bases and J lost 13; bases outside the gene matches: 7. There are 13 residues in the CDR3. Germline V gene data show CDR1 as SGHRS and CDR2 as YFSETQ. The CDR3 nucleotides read TGCGCCAGCAGCTTGGCCGTCCGGGACAGCCAGTTCTTC. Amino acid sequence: CASSLAVRDSQFF.

CDR3 DNA: TGTGCCACCAGTGATTCCGGGACACGGAGAACCACAGATACGCAGTATTTT. Protein product: CATSDSGTRRTTDTQYF. J is TRBJ2-3 and V is TRBV24-1; D perhaps matches TRBD1 (6 bases). V shed 2 bases and J shed 2 bases, with 16 bases lying between them. Germline V CDR1 and CDR2: KGHDR, SFDVKD. This CDR3 is built from 17 residues.

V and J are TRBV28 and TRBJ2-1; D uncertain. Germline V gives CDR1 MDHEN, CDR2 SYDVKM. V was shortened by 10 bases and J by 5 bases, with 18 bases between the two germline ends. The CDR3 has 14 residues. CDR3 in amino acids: CATLDHISNNEQFF. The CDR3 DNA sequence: TGTGCCACCTTAGACCACATTTCGAACAATGAGCAGTTCTTC.

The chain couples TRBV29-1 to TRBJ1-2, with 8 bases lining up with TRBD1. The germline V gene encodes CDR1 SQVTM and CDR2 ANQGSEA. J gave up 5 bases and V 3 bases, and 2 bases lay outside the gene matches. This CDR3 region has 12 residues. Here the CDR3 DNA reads TGCAGCGTTGATGGACAGGGATATGGCTACACCTTC. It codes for CSVDGQGYGYTF.

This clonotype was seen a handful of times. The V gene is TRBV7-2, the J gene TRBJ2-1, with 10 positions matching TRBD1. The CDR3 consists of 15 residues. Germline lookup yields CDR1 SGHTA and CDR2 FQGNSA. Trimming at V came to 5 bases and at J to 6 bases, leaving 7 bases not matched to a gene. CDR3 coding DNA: TGTGCCAGCAGCATCGACAGGGGGCACACCAATGAGCAGTTCTTC. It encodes CASSIDRGHTNEQFF.

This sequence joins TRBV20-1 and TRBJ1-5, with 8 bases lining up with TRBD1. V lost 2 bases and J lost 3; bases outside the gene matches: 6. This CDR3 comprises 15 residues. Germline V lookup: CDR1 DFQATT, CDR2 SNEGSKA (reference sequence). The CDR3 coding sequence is TGCAGTGCTAGACGTGGGACAGGACACAATCAGCCCCAGCATTTT. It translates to CSARRGTGHNQPQHF.

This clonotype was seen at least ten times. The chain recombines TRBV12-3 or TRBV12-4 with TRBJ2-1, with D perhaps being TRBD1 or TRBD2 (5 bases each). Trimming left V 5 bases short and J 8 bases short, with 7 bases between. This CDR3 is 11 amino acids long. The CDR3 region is CASSQGDEQFF. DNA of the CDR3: TGTGCCAGCAGTCAGGGAGATGAGCAGTTCTTC.